This T cell receptor beta chain appears in the sequencing data of a study of CD8+ T cells in alopecia areata. Extraction of RNA preceded its reverse transcription into cDNA, which served as the sequencing template. Sequenced by immunoSEQ multiplex PCR; TCRdb stores in-frame clones only, minus some. The sample consists of fewer than 150,000 clones, approximately 85% of them appearing once. The study's findings and limits: Normal skin's resident alphabeta T cells are also sequenced in scalp samples. Normal scalp had lower clonality than lesional scalp, with alopecia totalis/universalis lesions showing this most strongly.

Trimming cost V 4 bases and J 10 bases; bases outside gene matches: 10. The CDR3 totals 14 residues. Germline CDR1 SGHDT, CDR2 YYEEEE. Treatment in this sample: oral pan-JAK inhibitor, 5-10 mg twice daily. A word on this clone: Its antigen is unknown.

This TCR was sampled from a human donor with alopecia areata. This rearrangement joins TRBV5-6 to TRBJ1-4; 7 bases line up with TRBD1. This specimen was CD8+ T cells sorted from blood, taken at week 4, from a patient treated with tofacitinib. The CDR3 region has the DNA TGTGCCAGCAGCGCTGGGACAGTGTCTGGAAAACTGTTTTTT. Translation gives CASSAGTVSGKLFF. Full variable domain (remainder filled in from reference TRBV5-6 and TRBJ1-4): DAGVTQSPTHLIKTRGQQVTLRCSPKSGHDTVSWYQQALGQGPQFIFQYYEEEERQRGNFPDRFSGHQFPNYSSELNVNALLLGDSALYLCASSAGTVSGKLFFGSGTQLSVL.